The clone carrying this TCR beta chain was detected ten times or more. The antigen remains undetermined. TCRdb recomputed calls from the PCR reads with MiXCR, one row per CDR3 protein. The sample carries approximately 20,000 distinct CDR3 sequences, about a fifth recorded once. This sample stems from a study of molecular identifiers for immune sequencing clone quantification. Study at large: Four portions were sequenced after RNA from roughly 21,000 or 96,000 naive CD8 cells was split five ways in replicates.

V was clipped by 2 bases and J by 4 bases, with 8 bases between them. The CDR3 has 14 amino acids. The V gene's germline CDR1 is SNHLY and CDR2 FYNNEI. The study's findings and limits: Detecting spiked Jurkat TCR RNA from one cell among around 930,000 naive cells was reportedly possible. Over 97% of CMV-specific effector molecules, but under 1% of naive ones, were in clones above 20 copies. Identical barcode-sharing TCR molecules could lead to underestimated sizes for highly expanded clones.

The receptor comes from a human donor in good health. Some libraries in this study had Jurkat cell RNA spiked in. Sequenced: naive CD8+ T cells from blood, with Jurkat cell RNA spiked in. The subset denotes: FACS-sorted CD8+CD4-CCR7+CD45RA+ naive T cells. The chain joins TRBV2 to TRBJ2-2; no reliable D call. CDR3 nucleotide sequence: TGTGCCAGCAGTGAATTAGGATCCACCGGGGAGCTGTTTTTT. Its translation: CASSELGSTGELFF.